This T cell receptor beta chain emerged from a study of CD8 T cells in ankylosing spondylitis. General observations from the study: In synovial fluid and blood from reactive arthritis, some motif variants were previously reported. Within ankylosing spondylitis blood, a TCR beta motif made up of seven to nine highly homologous variants appeared to be characteristic.

This clonotype appeared a few times. What it binds is unknown. The V end lost 7 bases, the J end lost 6 bases, and 13 bases lay between the germline ends. The CDR3 length is 13 residues. TCRdb reprocessed the 5' RACE reads via MiXCR and lists one record per CDR3 protein. The sample holds 100,000 or so distinct CDR3 sequences, roughly 9% seen once. This TCR derives from a male donor with ankylosing spondylitis. Sequenced material: blood, either unsorted or a sorted T cell fraction (not recorded which). V usage is TRBV12-3 or TRBV12-4 and J usage is TRBJ2-1; D tentatively fits TRBD1 or TRBD2 (5 bases each). The DNA of the CDR3 is TGTGCCAGCACCCTGGGACCTAGCAATGAGCAGTTCTTC. Its protein product is CASTLGPSNEQFF.